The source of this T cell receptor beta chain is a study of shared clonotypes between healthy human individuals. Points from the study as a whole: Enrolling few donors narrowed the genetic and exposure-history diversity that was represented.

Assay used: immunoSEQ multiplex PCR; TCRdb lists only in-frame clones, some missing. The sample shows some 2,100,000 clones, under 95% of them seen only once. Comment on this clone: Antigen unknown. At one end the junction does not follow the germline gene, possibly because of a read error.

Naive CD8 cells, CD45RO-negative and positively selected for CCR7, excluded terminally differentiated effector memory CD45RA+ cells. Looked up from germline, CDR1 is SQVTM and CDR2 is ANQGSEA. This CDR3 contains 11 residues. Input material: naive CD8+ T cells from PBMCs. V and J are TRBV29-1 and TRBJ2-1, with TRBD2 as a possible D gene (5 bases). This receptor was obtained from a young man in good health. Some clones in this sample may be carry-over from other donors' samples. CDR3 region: CSVEDMRWRLF. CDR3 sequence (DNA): TGCAGCGTTGAAGATATGAGGTGGAGGCTCTTC.